The present T cell receptor beta chain was sequenced within a study of blood T cell repertoires in COVID-19 (dated by TCRdb to the early 2020s). General notes on the study: The collaborator samples originated in the United States, Italy and Spain and spanned the acute and convalescent phases of COVID-19. The sample metadata nearly always contained a de-identified subject ID, COVID-19 status, age in years and sex. A freely available public database, intended as a resource for researchers studying the immune response to SARS-CoV-2, is where the repertoires were released. The material from the prospective study consisted of cDNA or gDNA derived from T cells, B-cell-depleted T cells, or PBMCs. Samples were obtained from the ongoing ImmuneRACE study (first 160 participants) and from 1,254 subjects provided by 6 global collaborators. Where available, HLA class I and class II types were taken from metadata supplied by the sample provider and were not determined by assay-based typing. Subjects who had been exposed to COVID-19, were actively infected with it, or had recovered from it provided the deeply sampled blood TCRbeta repertoires that made up the dataset. Results and caveats for the whole study, not just this receptor: The quantity of clinical and demographic metadata differed by source and by participant and was supplied without curation.

There are 13 amino acids in the CDR3, from cysteine to phenylalanine inclusive. Only the CDR3 part of the read is kept: 39 bases, read in frame from the first base. Between the V and J ends, shortened by 1 base and 8 bases respectively, the junction contains 11 bases. TCRbeta CDR3 regions were amplified from genomic DNA by means of the immunoSEQ Assay, a bias-controlled multiplex PCR. The authors' analysis ran thus. Nucleated cell counts per sample were estimated from amplification of reference gene primers within the assay. Sequence reads were collapsed and filtered to measure the absolute abundance of every unique TCRbeta CDR3 rearrangement. Productive Simpson clonality was computed per sample as the square root of Simpson's diversity index over productive rearrangements. The source is immuneACCESS, and TCRdb retained only in-frame sequences with V and J called. Part of the clones is not carried over; for the studies checked, unresolved V genes explain less than half of this, and the remainder is unexplained. The V and J calls and clone size are taken from that table; D and trimming were inferred from the DNA. Counted in this sample were some 240,000 clones; about 86% of them appeared once. In total, the top ten clones hold approximately 4.3% of the sample.

As for this clone: Its recognized antigen is unknown. Base qualities are not at hand, and no much larger clone is one base apart.

Participants in the prospective study were aged about 18 to 95 years, lived in some 24 United States geographic areas, and enrolled through a virtual design. To assign participants to cohorts, the prospective study relied on clinical history that participants themselves reported in a screening survey and a study questionnaire. Each participant in the prospective study had whole blood, serum and a nasopharyngeal or oropharyngeal swab collected by mobile phlebotomists. Prospective study participants could optionally give additional blood draws and questionnaires over an approximately two-month period. Before DNA extraction, blood samples from the prospective study were shipped at room temperature or frozen.

The chain joins TRBV12-3 or TRBV12-4 to TRBJ1-2; a tentative D match to TRBD1 spans 6 bases. This receptor was identified in a man aged 25 to 45 with acute COVID-19. The sequencing input was PBMCs or T cells enriched from blood (not recorded which). This receptor has the CDR3 CASSLDRVVGYTF. The sequenced DNA: TGTGCCAGCAGTTTAGACAGGGTCGTAGGCTACACCTTC.